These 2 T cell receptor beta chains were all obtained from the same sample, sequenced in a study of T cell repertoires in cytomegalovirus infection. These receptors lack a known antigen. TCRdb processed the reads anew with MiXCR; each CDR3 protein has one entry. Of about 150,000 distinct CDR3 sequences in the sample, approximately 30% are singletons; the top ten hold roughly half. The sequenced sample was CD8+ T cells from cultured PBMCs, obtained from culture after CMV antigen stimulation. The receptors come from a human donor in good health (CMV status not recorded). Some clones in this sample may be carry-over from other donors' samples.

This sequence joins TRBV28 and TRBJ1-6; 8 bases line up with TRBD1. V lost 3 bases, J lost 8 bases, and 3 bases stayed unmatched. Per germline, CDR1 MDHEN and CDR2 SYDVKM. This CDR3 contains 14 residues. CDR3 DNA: TGTGCCAGCAGTTTTAAACAGGGGGATTCACCCCTCCACTTT. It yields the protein CASSFKQGDSPLHF.

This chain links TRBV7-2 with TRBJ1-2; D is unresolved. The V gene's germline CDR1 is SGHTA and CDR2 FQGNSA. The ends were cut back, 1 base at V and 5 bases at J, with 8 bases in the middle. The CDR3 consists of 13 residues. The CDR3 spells CASSLGHLYGYTF. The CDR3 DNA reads TGTGCCAGCAGCTTAGGACACTTATATGGCTACACCTTC.